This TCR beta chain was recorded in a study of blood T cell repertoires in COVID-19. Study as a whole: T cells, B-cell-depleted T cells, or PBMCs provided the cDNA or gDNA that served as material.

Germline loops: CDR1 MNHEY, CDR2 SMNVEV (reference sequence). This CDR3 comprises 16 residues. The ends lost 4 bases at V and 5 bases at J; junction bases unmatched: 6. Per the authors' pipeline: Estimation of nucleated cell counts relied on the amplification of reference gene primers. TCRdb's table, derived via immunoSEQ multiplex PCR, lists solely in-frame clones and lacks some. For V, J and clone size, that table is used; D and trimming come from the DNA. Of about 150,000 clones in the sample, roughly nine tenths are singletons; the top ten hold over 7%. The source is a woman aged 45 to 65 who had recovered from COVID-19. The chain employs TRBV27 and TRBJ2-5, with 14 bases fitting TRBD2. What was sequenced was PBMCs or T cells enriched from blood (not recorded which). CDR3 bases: TGTGCCAGCAGTTATACGGGACTAGCGGGAGACGAGACCCAGTACTTC. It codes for CASSYTGLAGDETQYF.